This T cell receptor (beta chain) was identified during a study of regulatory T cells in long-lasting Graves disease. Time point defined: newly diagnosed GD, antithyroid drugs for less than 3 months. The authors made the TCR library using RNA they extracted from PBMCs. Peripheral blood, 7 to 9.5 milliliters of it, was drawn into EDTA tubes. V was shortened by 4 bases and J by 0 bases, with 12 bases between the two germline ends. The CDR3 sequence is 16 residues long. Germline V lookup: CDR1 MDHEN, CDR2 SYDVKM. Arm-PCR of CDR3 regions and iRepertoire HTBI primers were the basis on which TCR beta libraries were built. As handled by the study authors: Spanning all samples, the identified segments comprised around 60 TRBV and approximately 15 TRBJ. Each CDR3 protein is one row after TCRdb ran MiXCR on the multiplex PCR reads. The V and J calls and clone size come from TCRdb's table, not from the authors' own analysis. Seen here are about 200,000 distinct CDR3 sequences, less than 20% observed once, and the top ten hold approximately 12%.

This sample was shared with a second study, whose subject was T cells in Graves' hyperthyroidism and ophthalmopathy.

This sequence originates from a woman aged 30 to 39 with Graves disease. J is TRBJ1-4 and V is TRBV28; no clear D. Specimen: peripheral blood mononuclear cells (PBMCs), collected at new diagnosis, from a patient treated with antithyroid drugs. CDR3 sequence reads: CASSSPIWTTNEKLFF. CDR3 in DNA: TGTGCCAGCAGTTCCCCGATATGGACAACTAATGAAAAACTGTTTTTT.